Each of the 30 T cell receptor beta chains below was sequenced from the same sample in a study of shared clonotypes between healthy human individuals. Sequenced by immunoSEQ multiplex PCR; TCRdb stores in-frame clones only, minus some. The repertoire consists of about 2.3 million clones, with 85% to 95% occurring once and the leading ten covering about 0.41%. The sample consisted of naive CD4+ T cells from PBMCs. Documented subset: CD45RA+ positively selected. These TCRs come from a man aged 18 to 35 in good health. Some clones in this sample may be carry-over from other donors' samples.

This clone is a singleton in its sample. Other DNA sequences in this sample translate to the same CDR3. The chain recombines TRBV28 with TRBJ1-2; D remains ambiguous. Germline V gene sequence: CDR1 MDHEN, CDR2 SYDVKM. This CDR3 region has 13 residues. V was trimmed by 6 bases and J by 0 bases, leaving 8 bases between them. The DNA of the CDR3 is TGTGCCAGCAGGTCCTCTTCTAACTATGGCTACACCTTC. It translates to CASRSSSNYGYTF.

V gene TRBV6-5 combines with J gene TRBJ1-1; 7 nucleotides agree with TRBD1. The CDR3 is 14 residues long. Germline-derived CDR1 and CDR2 are MNHEY and SVGAGI. With 0 bases clipped from V and 7 bases from J, the junction kept 5 bases outside the gene matches. This CDR3 is CASSYSRTGFEAFF. The CDR3 DNA reads TGTGCCAGCAGTTACTCACGGACAGGATTTGAAGCTTTCTTT.

CDR3 protein: CASSSYRGRRVRTQYF. The CDR3 bases are TGTGCCAGCAGCTCCTATAGGGGGCGCAGAGTGAGAACCCAGTACTTC. The chain has TRBV28 and TRBJ2-5, with TRBD1 identical over 7 bases. V was clipped by 6 bases and J by 8 bases; unmatched bases: 18. CDR3 size: 16 residues. The germline CDR1 and CDR2 sequences are MDHEN and SYDVKM. Supplemented by reference TRBV28 and TRBJ2-5, the full variable domain reads DVKVTQSSRYLVKRTGEKVFLECVQDMDHENMFWYRQDPGLGLRLIYFSYDVKMKEKGDIPEGYSVSREKKERFSLILESASTNQTSMYLCASSSYRGRRVRTQYFGPGTRLLVL.

The chain is built from TRBV7-3 and TRBJ2-5, with a weak D call TRBD1 (6 bases). This CDR3 comprises 16 residues. V was clipped by 1 base and J by 0 bases, with 12 bases between them. Germline assignment: CDR1 SGHTA and CDR2 FQGTGA. In DNA, the CDR3 is TGTGCCAGCAGCTTAAGGGCAGGGGTAGACCAAGAGACCCAGTACTTC. Its translation: CASSLRAGVDQETQYF.

The CDR3 region has the DNA TGTGCCAGCAGCTTAGGTTCTGGGGTGTTGTATTTT. Amino acids: CASSLGSGVLYF. This chain links TRBV7-9 with TRBJ2-3; D unresolved. V lost 1 base to trimming and J lost 14 bases, with 13 bases between them. The germline V gene encodes CDR1 SEHNR and CDR2 FQNEAQ (reference sequence). The CDR3 extends over 12 amino acids.

For this clone: This same CDR3 is encoded by further DNA sequences in the sample. V gene TRBV5-1 combines with J gene TRBJ2-5; D remains ambiguous. Germline-derived CDR1 and CDR2 are SGHRS and YFSETQ. The V end lost 3 bases, the J end lost 2 bases, and 8 bases lay between the germline ends. The CDR3 extends over 13 amino acids. The CDR3 DNA reads as TGCGCCAGCAGCTCGACACCTCAAGAGACCCAGTACTTC. Translated: CASSSTPQETQYF.

The gene calls are TRBV6-5 and TRBJ1-2; a weak D match, TRBD1 (5 bases). Trimming pared 6 bases from V and 8 bases from J, leaving 22 bases between. Germline V gene sequence: CDR1 MNHEY, CDR2 SVGAGI. CDR3 size: 15 residues. As DNA, the CDR3 is TGTGCCAGCAGACTGGATTCGACAGCTTCAGGAGGCTACACCTTC. It yields the protein CASRLDSTASGGYTF.

The chain couples TRBV10-3 to TRBJ2-2; 8 bases align to TRBD1. This CDR3 has 13 amino acids. V lost 10 bases to trimming and J lost 2 bases; unmatched junction nucleotides: 3. Germline values: CDR1 ENHRY, CDR2 SYGVKD. CDR3 coding DNA: TGTGCCACAGGACAGGGAAACACCGGGGAGCTGTTTTTT. Protein product: CATGQGNTGELFF.

This clone occurred once. The genes are TRBV15 and TRBJ2-1; no clear D gene. Deletions cut 2 bases from V and 0 bases from J, with 5 bases between. The CDR3 has 14 amino acids. Germline V gene data show CDR1 as LNHNV and CDR2 as YYDKDF (reference sequence). CDR3 nucleotides: TGTGCCACCAGCAGACCCGACTCCTACAATGAGCAGTTCTTC. This gives the protein CATSRPDSYNEQFF.

The rearrangement links TRBV29-1 to TRBJ2-1; 7 bases fit TRBD2. This CDR3 contains 14 residues. V gave up 4 bases and J gave up 0 bases; unmatched junction bases: 3. Germline-derived CDR1 and CDR2 are SQVTM and ANQGSEA. The CDR3 is CSVGRGVSYNEQFF. CDR3 in DNA: TGCAGCGTTGGACGGGGGGTCTCCTACAATGAGCAGTTCTTC.

The gene calls are TRBV5-6 and TRBJ2-3; D might be TRBD1 (6 bases). V lost 0 bases, J lost 7 bases, and 6 bases lay in between. The germline V gene has CDR1 SGHDT and CDR2 YYEEEE. The CDR3 contains 12 residues. The CDR3 sequence: CASSLGDNTQYF. The CDR3 nucleotides are TGTGCCAGCAGCTTGGGGGACAATACGCAGTATTTT.

The chain couples TRBV28 to TRBJ2-1; D perhaps matches TRBD2 (6 bases). V was trimmed by 7 bases and J by 9 bases, leaving 22 bases between them. The CDR3 is made up of 15 amino acids. The germline V gene encodes CDR1 MDHEN and CDR2 SYDVKM. CDR3 nucleotide sequence: TGTGCCAGCAACTCCCTCGAGGGAGGTCTAGTTGAGCAGTTCTTC. This translates into CASNSLEGGLVEQFF.

The chain has TRBV27 and TRBJ2-5; D is uncertain. CDR3 length equals 13 residues. The V gene lost 4 bases and the J gene lost 4 bases, with 10 bases spanning the gap. Per the germline V gene, CDR1 is MNHEY and CDR2 is SMNVEV (reference sequence). The CDR3 spells CASSYRARETQYF. CDR3 sequence (DNA): TGTGCCAGCAGTTACAGAGCCCGAGAGACCCAGTACTTC.

This clone appeared a few times. In the same sample, other DNA sequences code for this CDR3. The chain is built from TRBV5-4 and TRBJ2-7; no definite D call. Germline V lookup: CDR1 SGHNT, CDR2 YYREEE (reference sequence). The V end was cut by 0 bases, the J end by 2 bases, with 6 bases between. This CDR3 region has 13 residues. The DNA of the CDR3 is TGTGCCAGCAGCTTGGACGGAACCTACGAGCAGTACTTC. Its protein product is CASSLDGTYEQYF.

This clone was counted a few times. This sample also contains other DNA sequences that code for the same CDR3. The chain employs TRBV18 and TRBJ2-7; no clear D gene. Deletions cut 3 bases from V and 4 bases from J, with 7 bases between. The CDR3 has 12 amino acids. CDR1 KGHSH and CDR2 LQKENI come from the germline V gene. DNA of the CDR3: TGTGCCAGCTCACCGGGCGGATACGAGCAGTACTTC. Amino acids: CASSPGGYEQYF.

This chain connects TRBV11-2 to TRBJ1-2; tentative D call: TRBD1 (5 bases). With 4 bases removed from V and 3 bases from J, the gap between germline ends came to 12 bases. The CDR3 has 14 residues. Germline lookup yields CDR1 SGHAT and CDR2 FQNNGV. As DNA, the CDR3 is TGTGCCAGCAGCTCTCAGGGATTCGACTATGGCTACACCTTC. Its protein is CASSSQGFDYGYTF.

The chain uses TRBV28 and TRBJ2-7; D not certain. The germline V and J ends were trimmed by 8 bases and 2 bases, with 13 bases remaining between them. The CDR3 has 13 residues. Germline values: CDR1 MDHEN, CDR2 SYDVKM. CDR3 bases: TGTGCCAGCGTCGTCCCGACCACCTACGAGCAGTACTTC. Translated, it gives CASVVPTTYEQYF.

The chain couples TRBV4-1 to TRBJ2-1, with a possible D match to TRBD2 (6 bases). CDR1 MGHRA and CDR2 YSYEKL come from the germline V gene. The V end lost 0 bases, the J end lost 3 bases, and 12 bases lay between the germline ends. The CDR3 spans 16 residues. CDR3 in DNA: TGCGCCAGCAGCCAAGATGTACAGCGGGTCTACAATGAGCAGTTCTTC. As protein: CASSQDVQRVYNEQFF.

The J gene is TRBJ2-7, the V gene TRBV6-5; 10 nucleotides align to TRBD2. Germline V gene data show CDR1 as MNHEY and CDR2 as SVGAGI. V dropped 7 bases and J dropped 2; count of bases not matched to a gene: 5. The CDR3 covers 14 residues. The CDR3 sequence: CASTFLAGAYEQYF. Here the CDR3 DNA reads TGTGCCAGCACCTTTCTAGCGGGAGCCTACGAGCAGTACTTC.

This CDR3 reads CASSVVGLQETQYF. The CDR3 DNA is TGTGCCAGCAGCGTAGTAGGTCTCCAAGAGACCCAGTACTTC. This chain uses TRBV9 with TRBJ2-5; unclear D gene. The CDR3 covers 14 residues. Per germline, CDR1 SGDLS and CDR2 YYNGEE. V dropped 0 bases and J dropped 1 base, with 7 bases sitting between them.

The rearrangement joins TRBV7-9 to TRBJ2-5; 8 nucleotides agree with TRBD2. CDR3 length: 17 amino acids. V lost 5 bases and J lost 4; bases outside the gene matches: 15. Germline V lookup: CDR1 SEHNR, CDR2 FQNEAQ (reference sequence). The CDR3 sequence: CASSRRGAGGQTETQYF. The CDR3 DNA sequence: TGTGCCAGCAGCCGCCGCGGGGCGGGAGGCCAGACAGAGACCCAGTACTTC. The whole variable domain, filled in from reference TRBV7-9 and TRBJ2-5, reads DTGVSQNPRHKITKRGQNVTFRCDPISEHNRLYWYRQTLGQGPEFLTYFQNEAQLEKSRLLSDRFSAERPKGSFSTLEIQRTEQGDSAMYLCASSRRGAGGQTETQYFGPGTRLLVL.

The V gene is TRBV5-6, the J gene TRBJ1-4, with a weak D call TRBD1 (6 bases). The germline V and J ends were trimmed by 4 bases and 3 bases, with 10 bases remaining between them. The CDR3 extends over 14 amino acids. Germline loops: CDR1 SGHDT, CDR2 YYEEEE. CDR3 DNA sequence: TGTGCCAGCAGCGGGGGCTGGGCTAATGAAAAACTGTTTTTT. Protein: CASSGGWANEKLFF.

Notes on this clone: This sample includes further DNA sequences coding for the same CDR3. This chain uses TRBV7-3 with TRBJ2-1; D possibly corresponds to TRBD1 (8 bases). V was clipped by 2 bases and J by 4 bases, with 12 bases between them. This CDR3 spans 15 amino acids. The germline V gene has CDR1 SGHTA and CDR2 FQGTGA. CDR3 sequence (DNA): TGTGCCAGCAGCTTAGACAGGGGAGGGTACAATGAGCAGTTCTTC. It is translated as CASSLDRGGYNEQFF.

The chain is built from TRBV10-3 and TRBJ2-3, with TRBD2 identical over 9 bases. The CDR3 consists of 14 residues. The germline V gene encodes CDR1 ENHRY and CDR2 SYGVKD. The trim removed 5 bases at V and 4 bases at J, leaving 4 bases unmatched. CDR3 protein: CAISLAGSSDTQYF. The DNA for the CDR3 is TGTGCCATCAGTCTAGCGGGAAGCTCAGATACGCAGTATTTT.

The V and J genes are TRBV18 and TRBJ1-5; D not certain. Germline lookup yields CDR1 KGHSH and CDR2 LQKENI. Trimming left V 6 bases short and J 7 bases short, with 16 bases between. CDR3 length: 14 residues. CDR3 in amino acids: CASSPTGSMQPQHF. Here the CDR3 DNA reads TGTGCCAGCTCGCCCACCGGCAGTATGCAGCCCCAGCATTTT. Full variable domain (rest looked up from reference TRBV18 and TRBJ1-5): NAGVMQNPRHLVRRRGQEARLRCSPMKGHSHVYWYRQLPEEGLKFMVYLQKENIIDESGMPKERFSAEFPKEGPSILRIQQVVRGDSAAYFCASSPTGSMQPQHFGDGTRLSIL.

This chain connects TRBV4-2 to TRBJ2-1; 13 nucleotides align to TRBD2. This CDR3 is built from 18 residues. V shed 1 base and J 0 bases; nucleotides not matched to a gene: 3. CDR1 and CDR2 from the germline V gene are LGHNA and YNFKEQ. CDR3 DNA sequence: TGTGCCAGCAGCCAAGTGGGACTAGCGGGAAACTCCTACAATGAGCAGTTCTTC. This gives the protein CASSQVGLAGNSYNEQFF.

The rearrangement links TRBV5-1 to TRBJ2-1, with D possibly TRBD2 on 5 matching bases. CDR1 is SGHRS and CDR2 is YFSETQ in the germline V gene. V was cut by 3 bases and J by 13 bases, with 20 bases left in between. The CDR3 contains 14 residues. The CDR3 coding sequence is TGCGCCAGCAGCTCACGGGGAATCGTAGCATCCCAGTTCTTC. Amino acid sequence: CASSSRGIVASQFF. Full variable domain (missing parts from reference TRBV5-1 and TRBJ2-1): KAGVTQTPRYLIKTRGQQVTLSCSPISGHRSVSWYQQTPGQGLQFLFEYFSETQRNKGNFPGRFSGRQFSNSRSEMNVSTLELGDSALYLCASSSRGIVASQFFGPGTRLTVL.

The chain joins TRBV9 to TRBJ2-1; D assignment may be TRBD1 or TRBD2 (5 bases each). From germline, CDR1 is SGDLS and CDR2 YYNGEE. This CDR3 has 15 amino acids. The germline V and J ends were trimmed by 4 bases and 5 bases, with 16 bases remaining between them. CDR3 sequence reads: CASSSQGPTDNEQFF. The DNA for the CDR3 is TGTGCCAGCAGCTCGCAGGGACCGACCGACAATGAGCAGTTCTTC.

The CDR3 region is CASSVEAFPNYGYTF. CDR3 sequence (DNA): TGTGCCAGCAGCGTAGAGGCCTTCCCCAACTATGGCTACACCTTC. This chain connects TRBV9 to TRBJ1-2; D is undetermined. The germline gives CDR1 SGDLS, CDR2 YYNGEE. The CDR3 is made up of 15 amino acids. V lost 0 bases and J 2 bases, leaving 11 bases between the germline ends.

The chain combines TRBV25-1 with TRBJ2-5; D uncertain. Germline V lookup: CDR1 MGHDK, CDR2 SYGVNS. With 2 bases removed from V and 5 bases from J, the gap between germline ends came to 9 bases. The CDR3 covers 13 residues. For the CDR3, the DNA is TGTGCCAGCAGTGAAGGGCCCCAGGAGACCCAGTACTTC. This encodes CASSEGPQETQYF.